The clone carrying this T cell receptor beta chain appeared once. The target antigen is unknown. Patients got ipilimumab 1 mg/kg beginning 14 to 28 days post-transplant. This table comes from immunoSEQ multiplex PCR, and its TCRdb copy is limited to in-frame clones, with some not included. The sample comprises about 40,000 clones, roughly 92% of which are singletons, and approximately 0.92% rests with the top ten. These data come from a study of ipilimumab plus nivolumab after autologous stem cell transplantation. The germline V gene encodes CDR1 MNHNS and CDR2 SASEGT. The ends were cut back, 5 bases at V and 2 bases at J, with 9 bases in the middle. The CDR3 runs to 13 residues. Study observations and caveats: Per the authors, repertoire, Treg and microbiota data justify further study.

The origin of this receptor is a male donor with multiple myeloma. V gene TRBV6-1 combines with J gene TRBJ2-5, with D hard to call. The source material was PBMCs, sampled in a trial of ipilimumab plus nivolumab as post-transplant consolidation. In nucleotides, the CDR3 is TGTGCCAGCAGTACCGATTTACAAGAGACCCAGTACTTC. Its translation: CASSTDLQETQYF.